This T cell receptor beta chain came from a study of blood T cells in healthy people across ages. The CDR3 extends over 12 amino acids. Germline V gives CDR1 MDHEN, CDR2 SYDVKM. V was shortened by 4 bases and J by 2 bases, with 3 bases between the two germline ends. Together with a sample-barcoded 5' primer, a J-beta primer mix was included in a second PCR lasting about 7 to 11 cycles. In TCRdb, the 5' RACE reads were re-called with MiXCR into one record per CDR3 protein. In the table there are more than 1,400,000 distinct CDR3 sequences, roughly 40% of which are singletons. This clonotype was seen only once. Its antigen remains unknown. Study-level points and caveats: The fall in TCR beta diversity per million T cells was roughly linear with age. Versus aged donors, long-lived donors had higher diversity and more naive CD4+ cells.

Material: blood. J is TRBJ1-3 and V is TRBV28, with D uncertain. This sequence was found in a woman between 18 and 30 years old in good health. The CDR3 DNA reads TGTGCCAGCAGTTGGGCTGGAAACACCATATATTTT. Translated: CASSWAGNTIYF.